This TCR beta chain was captured by sequencing in a study of T cells in Graves' hyperthyroidism and ophthalmopathy. General study points: The blood repertoire included most of the expanded thyroid clonotypes above 0.001.

RNA transcripts yielded amplified TCR beta CDR3 regions. In the first-round RT-PCR of the TCR CDR3, the HTBI primer set was used. TCRdb passed the multiplex PCR reads through MiXCR, listing each CDR3 protein once. The repertoire consists of 660,000 or so distinct CDR3 sequences, with roughly 20% occurring once and the leading ten covering roughly 30%. About this clonotype: Its target is unknown.

Germline CDR1 is SGDLS and CDR2 is YYNGEE. The CDR3 has 12 residues. V lost 4 bases and J lost 6, with 8 bases in between. Ophthalmopathy in the patients scored at least 3 on Clinical Activity Score and at least 4 on NOSPECS grade, lasting under 3 months. The chain links TRBV9 to TRBJ1-3; D gene unclear. The sample taken for sequencing was blood. The clonotype originates from a man in his thirties or forties with Graves' ophthalmopathy. CDR3 coding DNA: TGTGCCAGCAGCCCGAACGAAAACACCATATATTTT. It is translated as CASSPNENTIYF.